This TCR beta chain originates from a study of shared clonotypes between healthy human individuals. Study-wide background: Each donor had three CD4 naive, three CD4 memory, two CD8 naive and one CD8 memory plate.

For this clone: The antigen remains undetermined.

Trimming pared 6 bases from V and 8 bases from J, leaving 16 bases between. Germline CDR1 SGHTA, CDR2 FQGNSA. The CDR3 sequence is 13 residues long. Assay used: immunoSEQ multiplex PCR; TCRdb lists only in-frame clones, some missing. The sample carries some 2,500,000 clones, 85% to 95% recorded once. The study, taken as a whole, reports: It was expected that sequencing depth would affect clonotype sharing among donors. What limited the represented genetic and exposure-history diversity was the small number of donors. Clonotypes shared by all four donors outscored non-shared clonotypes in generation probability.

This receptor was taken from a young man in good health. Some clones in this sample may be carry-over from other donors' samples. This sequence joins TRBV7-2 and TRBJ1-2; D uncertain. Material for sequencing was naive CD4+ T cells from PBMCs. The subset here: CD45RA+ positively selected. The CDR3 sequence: CASSLTPRSGYTF. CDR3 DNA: TGTGCCAGCAGTCTTACTCCCCGCAGCGGCTACACCTTC.